These 20 T cell receptor beta chains were sequenced from one sample in a study of read filtering for tumor transcriptome and immune sequencing (dated by TCRdb to the early 2020s). The sequencer was an Illumina HiSeq 4000. TCR libraries were constructed from 300 to 400 ng RNA using the Immunoverse kit, and molecular barcoded adaptors covering alpha/delta and beta/gamma chains were employed. TCRdb reprocessed the public reads (quality trimming at Q25 with fastp, clone calling with MiXCR) and kept in-frame beta chains. Rows are unified per CDR3 protein, each entry keeping the most common DNA and genes. This sample holds about 57,000 distinct CDR3 sequences; 20% to 25% were observed only once. The ten largest clones add up to about a sixth of the sample. The sample comprised a population of CD138-negative cells sorted from bone marrow. Read against the paper, the sample's cell subset or site label means: bone marrow mononuclear cells depleted of CD138+ plasma/myeloma cells by negative magnetic selection. These receptors were obtained from a donor over 35 with multiple myeloma.

This clonotype was observed many times. The chain employs TRBV27 and TRBJ1-5, with a tentative D call TRBD1 (6 bases). V lost 3 bases and J 6 bases, leaving 12 bases between the germline ends. Looked up from germline, CDR1 is MNHEY and CDR2 is SMNVEV (reference sequence). The length of the CDR3 is 14 residues. The CDR3 region is CASSFGGASQPQHF. The CDR3 DNA sequence: TGTGCCAGCAGTTTTGGGGGCGCGAGTCAGCCCCAGCATTTT.

At least ten counts were recorded for this clonotype. V is TRBV29-1 and J is TRBJ2-7; D gene ambiguous. This CDR3 is built from 13 residues. Trimming cost V 7 bases and J 0 bases, with 13 bases left between them. Germline loops: CDR1 SQVTM, CDR2 ANQGSEA. In DNA, the CDR3 is TGCAGCGCCAAAGACTCGAGCTCCTACGAGCAGTACTTC. Amino acid sequence: CSAKDSSSYEQYF.

This rearrangement joins TRBV20-1 to TRBJ2-3; weak D call: TRBD1 (6 bases). The CDR3 runs to 14 residues. CDR1 and CDR2 (germline): DFQATT, SNEGSKA (reference sequence). Deletions cut 0 bases from V and 4 bases from J, with 11 bases between. CDR3 nucleotides: TGCAGTGCTAGAGATAATGCAGGGGCAGATACGCAGTATTTT. Translation: CSARDNAGADTQYF.

This clonotype was seen at least ten times. The chain has TRBV11-2 and TRBJ2-5, with D possibly TRBD2 on 5 matching bases. The CDR3 sequence is 14 residues long. V lost 5 bases, J lost 5 bases, and 15 bases lay in between. Per the germline V gene, CDR1 is SGHAT and CDR2 is FQNNGV. The CDR3 is CASSNVMGVETQYF. As DNA, the CDR3 is TGTGCCAGCAGCAACGTGATGGGAGTTGAGACCCAGTACTTC.

This clonotype was recorded at least ten times. The chain carries TRBV29-1 and TRBJ2-3, with TRBD2 matching over 8 bases. Trimming at V came to 4 bases and at J to 1 base, leaving 1 base not matched to a gene. Germline assignment: CDR1 SQVTM and CDR2 ANQGSEA. The CDR3 extends over 13 amino acids. CDR3 amino acids: CSVATSGTDTQYF. As DNA, the CDR3 is TGCAGCGTTGCGACTAGCGGCACAGATACGCAGTATTTT.

A word on this clonotype: Possible read error: a much larger clone is one base away. The rearrangement joins TRBV7-6 to TRBJ2-2, with 8 positions matching TRBD2. Germline CDR1 reads SGHVS; CDR2 reads FNYEAQ. The CDR3 extends over 16 amino acids. V was clipped by 4 bases and J by 7 bases; unmatched bases: 11. The CDR3 nucleotides read TGTGCCAGCAGCTCACGGGGGGGAGCGGGCAGCGGGGAGCTGTTTTTT. It encodes CASSSRGGAGSGELFF.

This clonotype was picked up many times. The chain combines TRBV7-8 with TRBJ2-1; 11 bases map to TRBD2. The V and J ends lost 8 bases and 0 bases, in that order; junction bases with no gene match: 6. The germline V gene encodes CDR1 SGHVS and CDR2 FQNEAQ. The CDR3 has 16 residues. CDR3 in DNA: TGTGCCAGCTCGGGACTAGCGGCGAGCTCCTACAATGAGCAGTTCTTC. Its translation: CASSGLAASSYNEQFF.

At least ten counts were recorded for this clonotype. The chain links TRBV28 to TRBJ1-4; D unresolved. The CDR3 totals 16 residues. The germline V and J ends were trimmed by 2 bases and 0 bases, with 10 bases remaining between them. Germline assignment: CDR1 MDHEN and CDR2 SYDVKM. The DNA for the CDR3 is TGTGCCAGCAGTTTACCCTGGGGTGCAACTAATGAAAAACTGTTTTTT. Protein sequence: CASSLPWGATNEKLFF. The complete variable domain, with remaining parts taken from reference TRBV28 and TRBJ1-4, reads DVKVTQSSRYLVKRTGEKVFLECVQDMDHENMFWYRQDPGLGLRLIYFSYDVKMKEKGDIPEGYSVSREKKERFSLILESASTNQTSMYLCASSLPWGATNEKLFFGSGTQLSVL.

This clonotype came up many times. The chain has TRBV7-6 and TRBJ2-1; 10 positions match TRBD2. Germline V gene sequence: CDR1 SGHVS, CDR2 FNYEAQ. This CDR3 region has 18 residues. V was pared by 7 bases and J by 1 base, with 13 bases of the junction left unmatched. Here the CDR3 reads CASTPGVAGGPSYNEQFF. The CDR3 DNA follows: TGTGCCAGCACTCCTGGGGTAGCGGGGGGCCCTTCCTACAATGAGCAGTTCTTC.

This rearrangement joins TRBV6-6 to TRBJ1-2; possible D gene TRBD1, 6 bases. The V gene lost 8 bases and the J gene lost 0 bases, with 16 bases spanning the gap. This CDR3 has 15 amino acids. CDR1 and CDR2 (germline): MNHNY, SVGAGI (reference sequence). CDR3 sequence (DNA): TGTGCCAGCGGAGGGACAAACTCTGCTAACTATGGCTACACCTTC. Protein sequence: CASGGTNSANYGYTF.

This clonotype was seen at least ten times. This CDR3 is CSARDHATWERGANVLTF. The DNA for the CDR3 is TGCAGTGCTAGAGATCATGCCACCTGGGAACGGGGGGCCAACGTCCTGACTTTC. The rearrangement joins TRBV20-1 to TRBJ2-6; D gene ambiguous. CDR1 DFQATT and CDR2 SNEGSKA come from the germline V gene (reference sequence). V dropped 0 bases and J dropped 4 bases, with 19 bases sitting between them. The CDR3 has 18 amino acids.

The chain employs TRBV4-1 and TRBJ2-3; D is unclear. Germline V gene lookup returns CDR1 MGHRA and CDR2 YSYEKL. V was cut by 1 base and J by 1 base, with 6 bases left in between. The CDR3 is made up of 14 amino acids. CDR3 sequence: CASSQAIRTDTQYF. As DNA, the CDR3 is TGCGCCAGCAGCCAAGCTATCCGCACAGATACGCAGTATTTT.

This clonotype appeared many times. V gene TRBV5-4 combines with J gene TRBJ1-4; TRBD1 agrees at 7 bases. V shed 4 bases and J 5 bases; nucleotides not matched to a gene: 11. The CDR3 is 16 residues long. The V gene's germline CDR1 is SGHNT and CDR2 YYREEE (reference sequence). CDR3 region: CASSETTGAKNEKLFF. In DNA form, the CDR3 reads TGTGCCAGCAGCGAGACCACAGGGGCAAAAAATGAAAAACTGTTTTTT. Variable domain in full (rest from reference TRBV5-4 and TRBJ1-4): ETGVTQSPTHLIKTRGQQVTLRCSSQSGHNTVSWYQQALGQGPQFIFQYYREEENGRGNFPPRFSGLQFPNYSSELNVNALELDDSALYLCASSETTGAKNEKLFFGSGTQLSVL.

This clonotype was seen many times. The DNA for the CDR3 is TGTGCCACCAGTGATTACCCGAACACCGGGGAGCTGTTTTTT. Protein sequence: CATSDYPNTGELFF. V usage is TRBV24-1 and J usage is TRBJ2-2, with D unresolved. The CDR3 is made up of 14 amino acids. Germline V gene sequence: CDR1 KGHDR, CDR2 SFDVKD. The V end was cut by 2 bases, the J end by 0 bases, with 3 bases between.

This clonotype was counted between two and nine times. The chain couples TRBV5-1 to TRBJ2-5; TRBD1 aligns across 8 bases. CDR3 size: 13 residues. V shed 7 bases, J shed 3 bases, and the junction held 5 bases outside the gene matches. Germline V gene sequence: CDR1 SGHRS, CDR2 YFSETQ. The CDR3 loop is CASGQTGEETQYF. In DNA, the CDR3 is TGCGCCAGCGGGCAGACAGGGGAAGAGACCCAGTACTTC. The variable domain in full, with the rest retrieved from reference TRBV5-1 and TRBJ2-5, is KAGVTQTPRYLIKTRGQQVTLSCSPISGHRSVSWYQQTPGQGLQFLFEYFSETQRNKGNFPGRFSGRQFSNSRSEMNVSTLELGDSALYLCASGQTGEETQYFGPGTRLLVL.

This clonotype was seen at least ten times. V gene TRBV5-1 combines with J gene TRBJ2-2, with a tentative D call TRBD2 (5 bases). Germline V gives CDR1 SGHRS, CDR2 YFSETQ. The V gene lost 6 bases and the J gene lost 2 bases, with 14 bases spanning the gap. The CDR3 sequence is 15 residues long. The CDR3 here is CASTGLAGNTGELFF. CDR3 DNA: TGCGCCAGCACCGGGCTAGCCGGAAACACCGGGGAGCTGTTTTTT.

This chain joins TRBV20-1 and TRBJ2-7; D might be TRBD1 (6 bases). The CDR3 runs 14 residues. Germline values: CDR1 DFQATT, CDR2 SNEGSKA (reference sequence). Trimming pared 5 bases from V and 1 base from J, leaving 15 bases between. CDR3 sequence (DNA): TGCAGTGCTGGCGCCTCTGGGACATCCTACGAGCAGTACTTC. Amino acid sequence: CSAGASGTSYEQYF.

About this clonotype: A junction end diverges from the germline sequence, so it may reflect a read error. In DNA form, the CDR3 reads TGCGGTGCTATTGAACCCCCCTTAAGCGGGAGGGCCTACTCCTACAATGAGCAGTTCTTC. Its translation is CGAIEPPLSGRAYSYNEQFF. V and J are TRBV20-1 and TRBJ2-1; 10 bases are shared with TRBD2. The CDR3 is 20 amino acids. Germline CDR1 is DFQATT and CDR2 is SNEGSKA (reference sequence).

There are many counts of this clonotype. This chain connects TRBV7-9 to TRBJ2-2; the match to TRBD1 covers 7 bases. The V gene end was trimmed by 4 bases and the J gene end by 5 bases; junction bases not matched to a gene: 10. The length of the CDR3 is 16 residues. CDR1 and CDR2 from the germline V gene are SEHNR and FQNEAQ (reference sequence). CDR3 amino acids: CASSSYTGTATGELFF. The DNA of the CDR3 is TGTGCCAGCAGCTCGTATACCGGGACAGCGACCGGGGAGCTGTTTTTT.

This chain joins TRBV4-1 and TRBJ2-7; D is possibly TRBD2 (5 bases). Trimming stripped 2 bases from V and 3 bases from J, with 5 bases between. Germline CDR1 and CDR2: MGHRA and YSYEKL. The CDR3 has 12 residues. CDR3 sequence reads: CASSQRDYEQYF. CDR3 sequence (DNA): TGCGCCAGCAGCCAACGGGACTACGAGCAGTACTTC.